This T cell receptor beta chain was captured by sequencing in a study of blood T cell repertoires in COVID-19. For the study at large: Specimens from acute and convalescent COVID-19 originated in the United States, Italy and Spain.

Only one count was recorded for this clone. The CDR3 consists of 14 residues. V lost 1 base to trimming and J lost 4 bases, with 9 bases between them. Germline CDR1 reads SGHRS; CDR2 reads YFSETQ. Per the original methods: By means of reference gene primer amplification, nucleated cell counts were estimated. Measured with immunoSEQ multiplex PCR; TCRdb has only the in-frame clones, and not every one. V, J and clone size are those of that table, while D and trimming were read from the DNA. The data show approximately 410,000 clones, roughly 85% seen once. The sample comprised peripheral blood. The chain uses TRBV5-1 and TRBJ2-1; D unresolved. The TCR sequence derives from a woman aged 25 to 45 with active or convalescent COVID-19. The DNA for the CDR3 is TGCGCCAGCAGCTTGTACAACACGTACAATGAGCAGTTCTTC. This encodes CASSLYNTYNEQFF. Variable domain in full (rest from reference TRBV5-1 and TRBJ2-1): KAGVTQTPRYLIKTRGQQVTLSCSPISGHRSVSWYQQTPGQGLQFLFEYFSETQRNKGNFPGRFSGRQFSNSRSEMNVSTLELGDSALYLCASSLYNTYNEQFFGPGTRLTVL.